This T cell receptor (beta chain) comes out of a study of cytomegalovirus exposure and HLA in healthy donors. Turning to this clone: What it binds is not known.

Study-wide results and limits: TCR beta V segments were, for the most part, productive about 87% or about 30% of the time in an earlier analysis. By a later analysis, the bulk of CMV-associated TCR beta chains appeared HLA-restricted.

Those who donated were healthy bone marrow donors. PCR primers comprised 60 Vbeta and 13 Jbeta primers. The table came from immunoSEQ multiplex PCR; TCRdb's copy has only in-frame clones and leaves some out. Of approximately 170,000 clones in the sample, around 81% were seen once. The CDR3 consists of 14 residues. The V gene's germline CDR1 is SGHAT and CDR2 FQNNGV. V lost 2 bases and J lost 0, with 6 bases in between. This TCR derives from a man aged 40-49 years in good health and CMV-seronegative. The specimen was PBMCs. The chain combines TRBV11-2 with TRBJ2-3; tentatively, D is TRBD2 (6 bases). Written as DNA, the CDR3 is TGTGCCAGCAGCTTACTAGCGAGCACAGATACGCAGTATTTT. This translates into CASSLLASTDTQYF.